This entry features one T cell receptor beta chain sequence. Its antigen is still unknown. The sample is drawn from a study of T-cell reconstitution after alpha-beta-depleted transplantation in children. Construction of the TCRbeta library involved unique molecular identifiers. Each CDR3 protein is one row after TCRdb ran MiXCR on the PCR reads. The table lists around 600,000 distinct CDR3 sequences, 23% of them singletons. V shed 1 base and J 7 bases; nucleotides not matched to a gene: 7. This CDR3 has 15 amino acids. Regarding the study as a whole: Most T-cell counts and diversity one year after the transplant came from T cells that were newly produced. Approximately two months post-transplant, alpha-beta T cells reportedly originated from several hundred expanded graft clones.

This clonotype was sampled from a boy under two years old who had a stem cell transplant for acute myeloid leukemia, so the T cells may come from the graft donor. The rearrangement links TRBV12-3 or TRBV12-4 to TRBJ1-2, with 9 bases matching TRBD1. The sequencing here drew on PBMCs, mostly from graft donor cells, taken 360 days after TCRalphabeta/CD19-depleted stem cell transplant. CDR3 in amino acids: CASSLGTGAAFGYTF. For the CDR3, the DNA is TGTGCCAGCAGTTTAGGGACAGGGGCGGCCTTTGGCTACACCTTC.